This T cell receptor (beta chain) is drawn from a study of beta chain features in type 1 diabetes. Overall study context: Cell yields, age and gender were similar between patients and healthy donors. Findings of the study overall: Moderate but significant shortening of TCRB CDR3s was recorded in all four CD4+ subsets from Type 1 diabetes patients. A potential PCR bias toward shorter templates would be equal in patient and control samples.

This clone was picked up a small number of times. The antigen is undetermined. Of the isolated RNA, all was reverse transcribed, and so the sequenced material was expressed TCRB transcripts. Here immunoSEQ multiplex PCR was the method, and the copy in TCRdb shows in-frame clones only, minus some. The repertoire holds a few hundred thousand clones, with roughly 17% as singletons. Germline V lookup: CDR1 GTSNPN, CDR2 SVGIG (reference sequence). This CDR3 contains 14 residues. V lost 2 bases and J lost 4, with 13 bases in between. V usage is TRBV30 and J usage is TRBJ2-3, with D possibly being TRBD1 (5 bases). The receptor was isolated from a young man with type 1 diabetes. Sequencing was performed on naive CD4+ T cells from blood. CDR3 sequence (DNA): TGTGCCTGGAGTTCCCCGTGGGGCCCAGATACGCAGTATTTT. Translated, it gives CAWSSPWGPDTQYF.